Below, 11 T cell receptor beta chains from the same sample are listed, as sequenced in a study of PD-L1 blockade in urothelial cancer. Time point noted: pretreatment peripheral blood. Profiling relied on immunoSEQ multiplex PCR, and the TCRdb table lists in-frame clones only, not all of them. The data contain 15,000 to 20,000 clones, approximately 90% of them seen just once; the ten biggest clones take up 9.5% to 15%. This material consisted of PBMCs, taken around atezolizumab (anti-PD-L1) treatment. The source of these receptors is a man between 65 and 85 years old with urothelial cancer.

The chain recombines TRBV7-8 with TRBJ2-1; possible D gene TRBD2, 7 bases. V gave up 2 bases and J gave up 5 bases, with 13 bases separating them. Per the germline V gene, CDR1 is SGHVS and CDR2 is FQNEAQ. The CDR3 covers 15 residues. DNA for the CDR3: TGTGCCAGCAGCTTATTGAGGGGGGGAAACAATGAGCAGTTCTTC. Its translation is CASSLLRGGNNEQFF.

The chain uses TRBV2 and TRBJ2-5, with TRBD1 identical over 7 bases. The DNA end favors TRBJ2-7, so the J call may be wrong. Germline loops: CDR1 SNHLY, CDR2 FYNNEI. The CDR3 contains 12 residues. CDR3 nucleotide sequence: TGTGCCAGCATAAGGGGGCTGTACGAGCAGTACTTC. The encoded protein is CASIRGLYEQYF.

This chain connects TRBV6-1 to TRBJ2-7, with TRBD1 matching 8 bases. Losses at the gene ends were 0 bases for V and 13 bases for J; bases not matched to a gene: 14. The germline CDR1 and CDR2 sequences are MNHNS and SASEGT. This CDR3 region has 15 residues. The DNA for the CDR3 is TGTGCCAGCAGTGAAGCTTCAGGGGGCATGGGATCGTTTTACTTC. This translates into CASSEASGGMGSFYF.

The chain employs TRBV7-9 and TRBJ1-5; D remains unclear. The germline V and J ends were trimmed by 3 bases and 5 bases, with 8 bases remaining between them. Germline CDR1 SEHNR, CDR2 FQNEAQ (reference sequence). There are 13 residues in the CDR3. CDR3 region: CASSLAGDQPQHF. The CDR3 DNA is TGTGCCAGCAGCTTGGCTGGAGATCAGCCCCAGCATTTT.

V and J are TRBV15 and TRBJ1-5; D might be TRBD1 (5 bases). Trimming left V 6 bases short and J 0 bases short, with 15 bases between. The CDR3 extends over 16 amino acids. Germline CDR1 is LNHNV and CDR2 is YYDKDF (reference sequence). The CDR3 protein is CATSGGGPYSNQPQHF. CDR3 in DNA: TGTGCCACCAGTGGGGGGGGTCCCTATAGCAATCAGCCCCAGCATTTT.

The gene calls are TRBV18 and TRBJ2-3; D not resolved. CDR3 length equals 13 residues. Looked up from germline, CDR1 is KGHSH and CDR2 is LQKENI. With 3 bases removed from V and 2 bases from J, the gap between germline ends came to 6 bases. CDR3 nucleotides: TGTGCCAGCTCACCGAGGAACACAGATACGCAGTATTTT. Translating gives CASSPRNTDTQYF. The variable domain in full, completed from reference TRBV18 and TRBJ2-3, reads NAGVMQNPRHLVRRRGQEARLRCSPMKGHSHVYWYRQLPEEGLKFMVYLQKENIIDESGMPKERFSAEFPKEGPSILRIQQVVRGDSAAYFCASSPRNTDTQYFGPGTRLTVL.

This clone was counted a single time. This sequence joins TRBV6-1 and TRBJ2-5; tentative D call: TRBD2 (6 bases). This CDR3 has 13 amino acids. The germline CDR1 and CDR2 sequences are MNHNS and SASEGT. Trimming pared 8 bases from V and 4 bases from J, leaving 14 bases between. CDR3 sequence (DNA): TGTGCCAGCCAAACCCGGGGGAGAGAGACCCAGTACTTC. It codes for CASQTRGRETQYF.

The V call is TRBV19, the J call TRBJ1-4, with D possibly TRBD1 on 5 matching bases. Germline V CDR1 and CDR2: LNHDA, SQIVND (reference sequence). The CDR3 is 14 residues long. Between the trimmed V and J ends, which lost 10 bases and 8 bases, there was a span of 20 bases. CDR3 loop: CATSPTVSQEKLFF. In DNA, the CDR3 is TGTGCCACCTCACCGACAGTGAGTCAAGAAAAACTGTTTTTT.

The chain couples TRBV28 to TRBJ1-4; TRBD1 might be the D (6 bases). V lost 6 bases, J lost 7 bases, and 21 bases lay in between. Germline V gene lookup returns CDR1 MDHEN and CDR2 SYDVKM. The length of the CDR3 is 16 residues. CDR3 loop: CASSLLGLGAGEKLFF. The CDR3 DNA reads TGTGCCAGCAGCCTTCTTGGGTTGGGGGCCGGTGAAAAACTGTTTTTT.

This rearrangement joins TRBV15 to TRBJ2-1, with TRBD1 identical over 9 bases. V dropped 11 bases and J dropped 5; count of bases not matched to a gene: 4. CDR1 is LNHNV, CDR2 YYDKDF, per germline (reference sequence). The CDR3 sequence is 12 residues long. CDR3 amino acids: CAVGTGNNEQFF. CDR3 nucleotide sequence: TGTGCCGTCGGGACAGGGAACAATGAGCAGTTCTTC.

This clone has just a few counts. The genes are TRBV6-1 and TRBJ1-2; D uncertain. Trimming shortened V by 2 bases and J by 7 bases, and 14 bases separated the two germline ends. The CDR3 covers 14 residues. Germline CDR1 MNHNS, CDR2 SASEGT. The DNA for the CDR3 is TGTGCCAGCAGTGAACCGACCTCACGGGGTGGCTACACCTTC. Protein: CASSEPTSRGGYTF.